The T cell receptor beta chain described here comes from a study of Graves' ophthalmopathy and Graves' hyperthyroidism. At the level of the study: Peripheral blood (taken before any treatment) was collected at initial diagnosis. Study-level results: Appearing in blood as well were most expanded thyroid clonotypes above 0.001 frequency. Predictions made by the model for ophthalmopathy progression reached approximately 70% sensitivity and approximately 78% specificity.

The PBMCs originated from around 10 ml of fresh peripheral blood. Scientists amplified the TCR beta CDR3 regions from RNA transcripts. The library came from an HTBI-primed first-round RT-PCR and a second-round multiplex PCR. TCRdb fed the multiplex PCR reads into MiXCR, producing one record per CDR3 protein. The data show roughly 230,000 distinct CDR3 sequences, 20% to 25% seen once. This clonotype has ten or more counts. Its antigen is as yet unknown. The CDR3 consists of 14 residues. The germline V gene has CDR1 MNHNS and CDR2 SASEGT. V gave up 5 bases and J gave up 3 bases; unmatched junction bases: 7.

Source material: peripheral blood. The receptor was derived from a woman in her forties or fifties with Graves' ophthalmopathy. V usage is TRBV6-1 and J usage is TRBJ2-7; TRBD1 matches at 7 bases. DNA for the CDR3: TGTGCCAGCAGTCGACAGGGCTCCCTCTACGAGCAGTACTTC. Its translation: CASSRQGSLYEQYF.